This T cell receptor (beta chain) comes out of a study of cytomegalovirus exposure and HLA in healthy donors. General study results and limits: There were fewer than 200 TCR beta chains listed as cytomegalovirus-associated. CMV antigen specificity was confirmed in vitro for a few CMV-associated chains. Reports showed the classifier diagnosing cytomegalovirus status with high specificity and sensitivity.

This clone was counted between two and nine times. Its antigen remains unidentified. TCRdb keeps only in-frame clones here, not all; method: immunoSEQ multiplex PCR. The repertoire holds 120,000 or so clones, roughly 86% seen once, with around 1.5% in the top ten. The specimen was PBMCs. The clonotype originates from a man younger than 40 in good health and CMV-seronegative.

CDR3 region: CASSPGAGVREQFF. The DNA of the CDR3 is TGTGCCAGCAGCCCGGGGGCGGGAGTAAGGGAGCAGTTCTTC. The chain uses TRBV6-5 and TRBJ2-1, with TRBD2 as a possible D gene (7 bases). CDR3 size: 14 residues. The germline V gene has CDR1 MNHEY and CDR2 SVGAGI. V was trimmed by 6 bases and J by 10 bases, leaving 19 bases between them.